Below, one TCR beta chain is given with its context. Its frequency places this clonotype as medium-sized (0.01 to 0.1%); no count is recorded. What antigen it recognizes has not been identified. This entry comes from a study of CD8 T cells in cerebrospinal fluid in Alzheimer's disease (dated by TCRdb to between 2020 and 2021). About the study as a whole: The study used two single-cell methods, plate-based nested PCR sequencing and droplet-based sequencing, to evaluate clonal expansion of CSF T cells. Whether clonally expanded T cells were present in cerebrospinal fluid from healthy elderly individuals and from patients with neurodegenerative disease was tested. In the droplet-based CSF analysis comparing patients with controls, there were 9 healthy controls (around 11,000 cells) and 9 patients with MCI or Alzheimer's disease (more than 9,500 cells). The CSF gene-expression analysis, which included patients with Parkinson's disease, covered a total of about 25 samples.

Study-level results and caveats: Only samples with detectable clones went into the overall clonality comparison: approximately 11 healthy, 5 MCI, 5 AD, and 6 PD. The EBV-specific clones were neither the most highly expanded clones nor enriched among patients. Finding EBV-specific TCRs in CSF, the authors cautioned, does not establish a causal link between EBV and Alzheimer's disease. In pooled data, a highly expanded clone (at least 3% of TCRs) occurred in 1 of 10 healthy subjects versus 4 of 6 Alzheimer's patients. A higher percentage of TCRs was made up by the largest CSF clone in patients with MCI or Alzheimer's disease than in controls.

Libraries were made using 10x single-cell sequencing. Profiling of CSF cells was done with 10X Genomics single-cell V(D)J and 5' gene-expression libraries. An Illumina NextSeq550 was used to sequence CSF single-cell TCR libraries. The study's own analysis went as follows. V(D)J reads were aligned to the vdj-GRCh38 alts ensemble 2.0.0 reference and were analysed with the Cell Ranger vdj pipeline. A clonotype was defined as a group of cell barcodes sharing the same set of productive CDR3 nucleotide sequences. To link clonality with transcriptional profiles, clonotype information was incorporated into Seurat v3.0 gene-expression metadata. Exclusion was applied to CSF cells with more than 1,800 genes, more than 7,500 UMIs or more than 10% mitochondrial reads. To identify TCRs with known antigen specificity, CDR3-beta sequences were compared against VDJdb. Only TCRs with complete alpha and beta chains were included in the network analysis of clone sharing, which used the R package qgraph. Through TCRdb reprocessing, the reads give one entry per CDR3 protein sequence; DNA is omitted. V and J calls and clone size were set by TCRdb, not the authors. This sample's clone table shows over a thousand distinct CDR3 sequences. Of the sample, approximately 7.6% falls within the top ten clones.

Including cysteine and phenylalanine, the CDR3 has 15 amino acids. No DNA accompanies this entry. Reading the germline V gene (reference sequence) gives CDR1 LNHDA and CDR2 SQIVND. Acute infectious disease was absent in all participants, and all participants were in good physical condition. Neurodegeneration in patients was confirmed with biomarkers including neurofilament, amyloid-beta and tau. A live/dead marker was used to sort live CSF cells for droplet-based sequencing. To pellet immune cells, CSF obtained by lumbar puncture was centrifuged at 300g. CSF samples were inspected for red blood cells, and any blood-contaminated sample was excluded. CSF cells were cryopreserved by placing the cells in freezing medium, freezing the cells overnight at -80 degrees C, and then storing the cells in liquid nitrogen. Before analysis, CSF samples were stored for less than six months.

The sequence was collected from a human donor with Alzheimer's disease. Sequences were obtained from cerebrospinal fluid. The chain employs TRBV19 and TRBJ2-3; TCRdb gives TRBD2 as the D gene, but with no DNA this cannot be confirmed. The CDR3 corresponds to CASRQLAGMGGTQYF.